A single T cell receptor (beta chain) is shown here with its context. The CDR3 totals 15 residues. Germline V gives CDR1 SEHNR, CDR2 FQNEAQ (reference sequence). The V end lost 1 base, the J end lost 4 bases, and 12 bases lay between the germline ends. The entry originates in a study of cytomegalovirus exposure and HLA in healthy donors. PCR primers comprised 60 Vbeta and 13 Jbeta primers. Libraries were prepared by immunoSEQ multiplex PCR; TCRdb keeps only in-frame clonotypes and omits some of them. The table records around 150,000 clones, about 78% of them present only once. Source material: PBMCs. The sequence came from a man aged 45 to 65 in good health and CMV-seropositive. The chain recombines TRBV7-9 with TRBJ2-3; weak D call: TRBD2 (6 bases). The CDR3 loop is CASSLDSGRSDTQYF. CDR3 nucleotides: TGTGCCAGCAGCTTAGATTCCGGGAGATCAGATACGCAGTATTTT.